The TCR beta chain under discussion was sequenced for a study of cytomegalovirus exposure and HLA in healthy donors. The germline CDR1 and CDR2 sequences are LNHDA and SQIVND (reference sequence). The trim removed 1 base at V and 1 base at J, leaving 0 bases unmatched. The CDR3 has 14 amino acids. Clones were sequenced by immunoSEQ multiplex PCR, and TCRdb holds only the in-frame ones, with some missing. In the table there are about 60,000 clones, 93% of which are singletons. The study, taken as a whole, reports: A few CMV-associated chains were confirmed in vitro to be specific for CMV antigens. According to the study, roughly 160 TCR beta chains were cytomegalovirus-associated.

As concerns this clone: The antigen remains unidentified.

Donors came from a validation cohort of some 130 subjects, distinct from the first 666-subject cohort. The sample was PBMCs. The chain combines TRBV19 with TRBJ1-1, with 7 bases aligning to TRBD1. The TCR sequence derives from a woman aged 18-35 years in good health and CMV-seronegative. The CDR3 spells CASSIGDRNTEAFF. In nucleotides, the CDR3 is TGTGCCAGTAGTATAGGGGACAGGAACACTGAAGCTTTCTTT.